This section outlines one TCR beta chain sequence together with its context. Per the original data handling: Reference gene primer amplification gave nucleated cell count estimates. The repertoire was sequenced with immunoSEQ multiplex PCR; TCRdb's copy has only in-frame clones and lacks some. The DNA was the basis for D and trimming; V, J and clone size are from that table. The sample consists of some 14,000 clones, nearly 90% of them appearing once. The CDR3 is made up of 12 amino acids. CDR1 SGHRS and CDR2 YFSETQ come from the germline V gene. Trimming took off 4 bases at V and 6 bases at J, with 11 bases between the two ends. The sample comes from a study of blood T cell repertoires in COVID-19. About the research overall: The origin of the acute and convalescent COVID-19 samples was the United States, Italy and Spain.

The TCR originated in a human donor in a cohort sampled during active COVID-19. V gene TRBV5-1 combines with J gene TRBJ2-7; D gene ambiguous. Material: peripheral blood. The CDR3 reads CASSLPAAEQYF. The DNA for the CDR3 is TGCGCCAGCAGCCTACCTGCTGCCGAGCAGTACTTC.